The 24 T cell receptor beta chains listed next were all sequenced from one sample in a study of human T cells and chemical hapten exposure (dated by TCRdb to about 2021). The label giving this sample's time point can be read as: patch test 2, 6 weeks after DPC sensitization. Explained via the paper, the treatment or condition label denotes: therapeutic diphenylcyclopropenone sensitization with weekly scalp DPC. The library was obtained by RACE. Reads for this sample came from a NextSeq 500. TCRdb handled the public reads itself, with Q25 trimming in fastp and clone calling in MiXCR, and kept productive beta chains. Every distinct CDR3 protein forms one entry, paired with its most common genes and DNA. In all, the sample holds about 140,000 distinct CDR3 sequences, and approximately 10% of those were seen once. Of the sample, 1.3% to 1.5% is held by the ten largest clones. The material was whole blood, obtained in connection with sensitization to the hapten diphenylcyclopropenone (DPC). The receptors derive from a woman between 50 and 59 years old with alopecia areata. Some clones in this sample may be carry-over from other donors' samples.

This clonotype was seen only a few times. The genes are TRBV27 and TRBJ2-3; D is undetermined. The CDR3 is 14 amino acids. Germline-derived CDR1 and CDR2 are MNHEY and SMNVEV (reference sequence). Trimming removed 3 bases at V and 3 bases at J, with 10 bases between. CDR3 region: CASSFGWLTDTQYF. CDR3 nucleotide sequence: TGTGCCAGCAGTTTCGGGTGGCTGACAGATACGCAGTATTTT.

This clonotype has a count of ten or more. The rearrangement links TRBV5-1 to TRBJ2-7; D is perhaps TRBD2 (5 bases). Germline-derived CDR1 and CDR2 are SGHRS and YFSETQ. V shed 0 bases and J shed 0 bases, with 10 bases lying between them. The length of the CDR3 is 15 residues. The CDR3 reads CASSLGVTTSYEQYF. The CDR3 DNA reads as TGCGCCAGCAGCTTGGGGGTGACTACCTCCTACGAGCAGTACTTC.

The chain uses TRBV28 and TRBJ2-6; D might be TRBD1 or TRBD2, each matching 5 bases. CDR3 length equals 15 residues. CDR1 is MDHEN and CDR2 is SYDVKM in the germline V gene. Trimming left V 6 bases short and J 0 bases short, with 9 bases between. The DNA of the CDR3 is TGTGCCAGCAGATTGGGGGTCTCTGGGGCCAACGTCCTGACTTTC. Encoded protein: CASRLGVSGANVLTF.

This rearrangement joins TRBV29-1 to TRBJ2-2, with TRBD1 matching 9 bases. V trimming: 7 bases; J trimming: 1 base; junction bases outside the gene matches: 4. Germline-derived CDR1 and CDR2 are SQVTM and ANQGSEA. This CDR3 comprises 14 residues. This CDR3 reads CSGGTGMNTGELFF. The CDR3 DNA is TGCAGCGGCGGGACAGGGATGAACACCGGGGAGCTGTTTTTT.

The gene calls are TRBV25-1 and TRBJ2-3, with D maybe TRBD1 (6 bases). Germline V lookup: CDR1 MGHDK, CDR2 SYGVNS. The CDR3 has 14 amino acids. The germline V and J ends were trimmed by 4 bases and 4 bases, with 12 bases remaining between them. CDR3 in DNA: TGTGCCAGCAGTGGGGTCAACAGGGCAGATACGCAGTATTTT. Translation gives CASSGVNRADTQYF. The whole variable domain, remainder taken from reference TRBV25-1 and TRBJ2-3, is EADIYQTPRYLVIGTGKKITLECSQTMGHDKMYWYQQDPGMELHLIHYSYGVNSTEKGDLSSESTVSRIRTEHFPLTLESARPSHTSQYLCASSGVNRADTQYFGPGTRLTVL.

V and J are TRBV7-3 and TRBJ2-1; D unresolved. The CDR3 has 13 amino acids. Germline loops: CDR1 SGHTA, CDR2 FQGTGA. The ends were cut back, 6 bases at V and 8 bases at J, with 14 bases in the middle. The CDR3: CASSPNTGDEQFF. For the CDR3, the DNA is TGTGCCAGCAGTCCAAACACGGGCGATGAGCAGTTCTTC.

This clonotype was seen many times. The chain joins TRBV5-4 to TRBJ2-1, with no clear D. The CDR3 runs 13 residues. V was shortened by 0 bases and J by 6 bases, with 7 bases between the two germline ends. Per the germline V gene, CDR1 is SGHNT and CDR2 is YYREEE (reference sequence). The CDR3 here is CASSLVGPNEQFF. DNA for the CDR3: TGTGCCAGCAGCTTGGTCGGTCCCAATGAGCAGTTCTTC.

In its sample, this clonotype was seen many times. The rearrangement links TRBV7-9 to TRBJ2-2; D is unclear. Trimming took 5 bases from V and 5 from J, leaving 12 bases between them. Germline assignment: CDR1 SEHNR and CDR2 FQNEAQ (reference sequence). CDR3 length: 14 amino acids. CDR3 protein: CASSRAGPTGELFF. The CDR3 nucleotides read TGTGCCAGCAGCCGGGCCGGACCGACCGGGGAGCTGTTTTTT. Full variable domain (missing parts from reference TRBV7-9 and TRBJ2-2): DTGVSQNPRHKITKRGQNVTFRCDPISEHNRLYWYRQTLGQGPEFLTYFQNEAQLEKSRLLSDRFSAERPKGSFSTLEIQRTEQGDSAMYLCASSRAGPTGELFFGEGSRLTVL.

The rearrangement links TRBV6-5 to TRBJ2-5, with 9 bases that match TRBD2. The CDR3 sequence is 14 residues long. Per germline, CDR1 MNHEY and CDR2 SVGAGI. The junction had 6 bases not matched to a gene; V was cut back by 6 bases and J by 4 bases. CDR3 coding DNA: TGTGCCAGCAGCTACGGGACTAGCAGAGAGACCCAGTACTTC. Its protein product is CASSYGTSRETQYF.

This clonotype was seen a few times. The CDR3 loop reads CASSSDTFNYGYTF. As DNA, the CDR3 is TGTGCCAGCAGTTCTGACACTTTCAACTATGGCTACACCTTC. The chain carries TRBV5-8 and TRBJ1-2; no firm D call. This CDR3 has 14 residues. Germline values: CDR1 SGHTS, CDR2 YDEGEE. V lost 5 bases and J 2 bases, leaving 13 bases between the germline ends.

A few counts support this clonotype. V gene TRBV12-3 or TRBV12-4 combines with J gene TRBJ2-1, with 11 bases aligning to TRBD2. The V segment lost 6 bases and the J segment 10 bases; nucleotides outside the gene matches: 11. The CDR3 covers 15 residues. As DNA, the CDR3 is TGTGCCAGCAGGCCTAGACTAGCGGGAAACTGGGAGCAGTTCTTC. This translates into CASRPRLAGNWEQFF.

In this sample, this clonotype turned up many times. The chain is built from TRBV7-8 and TRBJ2-7; D remains unclear. Germline CDR1 SGHVS, CDR2 FQNEAQ. The CDR3 spans 13 residues. The V end was cut by 5 bases, the J end by 1 base, with 9 bases between. The CDR3 DNA reads TGTGCCAGCAGCCCTAGGGTATCCTACGAGCAGTACTTC. It is translated as CASSPRVSYEQYF.

A few counts support this clonotype. The chain joins TRBV20-1 to TRBJ1-5; TRBD1 is a possible D gene (5 bases). Germline-derived CDR1 and CDR2 are DFQATT and SNEGSKA (reference sequence). This CDR3 spans 15 amino acids. With 0 bases removed from V and 7 bases from J, the gap between germline ends came to 16 bases. The CDR3 region is CSARDRLGTGQPQHF. The DNA for the CDR3 is TGCAGTGCTAGAGATCGTCTAGGGACGGGGCAGCCCCAGCATTTT.

The chain combines TRBV10-3 with TRBJ1-5; D is unclear. The V end lost 11 bases, the J end lost 1 base, and 15 bases lay between the germline ends. The CDR3 contains 14 residues. From germline, CDR1 is ENHRY and CDR2 SYGVKD. The CDR3 spells CAVSPGPSNQPQHF. CDR3 sequence (DNA): TGTGCCGTGTCTCCCGGCCCCAGCAATCAGCCCCAGCATTTT.

This clonotype was detected ten times or more. This chain connects TRBV29-1 to TRBJ2-1; the match to TRBD2 covers 12 bases. CDR1 is SQVTM, CDR2 ANQGSEA, per germline. V was pared by 4 bases and J by 4 bases, with 5 bases of the junction left unmatched. The CDR3 runs to 15 residues. CDR3 DNA: TGCAGCGTTGGACTAGCGGGAGAGGCTTACAATGAGCAGTTCTTC. As protein: CSVGLAGEAYNEQFF.

V is TRBV28 and J is TRBJ2-5; D possibly corresponds to TRBD1 (5 bases). Trimming left V 4 bases short and J 4 bases short, with 13 bases between. Per the germline V gene, CDR1 is MDHEN and CDR2 is SYDVKM. The CDR3 is 14 residues long. The CDR3 sequence is CASSSSRVGETQYF. The CDR3 bases are TGTGCCAGCAGTTCCTCCAGGGTGGGAGAGACCCAGTACTTC.

This clonotype was detected only a few times. The rearrangement links TRBV2 to TRBJ2-7; TRBD1 matches 8 bases. Germline CDR1 SNHLY, CDR2 FYNNEI. The V segment lost 3 bases and the J segment 2 bases; nucleotides outside the gene matches: 6. The CDR3 is 15 residues long. Here the CDR3 reads CASSEGGRGPYEQYF. Here the CDR3 DNA reads TGTGCCAGCAGTGAGGGGGGCAGGGGGCCCTACGAGCAGTACTTC.

This clonotype was counted many times. This chain joins TRBV3-1 and TRBJ2-7; 10 nucleotides line up with TRBD2. This CDR3 comprises 14 residues. V trimming: 6 bases; J trimming: 5 bases; junction bases outside the gene matches: 7. Germline V gene lookup returns CDR1 LGHDT and CDR2 YNNKEL (reference sequence). The CDR3 DNA follows: TGTGCCAGCAGGCTAACTAGCGGGAAGGACGAGCAGTACTTC. It encodes CASRLTSGKDEQYF.

The sample holds many counts of this clonotype. V usage is TRBV28 and J usage is TRBJ2-7, with a weak D call TRBD1 (6 bases). CDR3 length equals 15 residues. V lost 5 bases and J 2 bases, leaving 16 bases between the germline ends. Germline values: CDR1 MDHEN, CDR2 SYDVKM. The CDR3: CASSNLQGPTYEQYF. The CDR3, as DNA: TGTGCCAGCAGTAACCTACAGGGACCTACCTACGAGCAGTACTTC.

This chain joins TRBV7-6 and TRBJ1-5; no clear D. V lost 4 bases, J lost 5 bases, and 6 bases lay in between. Per the germline V gene, CDR1 is SGHVS and CDR2 is FNYEAQ. The CDR3 contains 12 residues. In nucleotides, the CDR3 is TGTGCCAGCAGCTCCCAAGATCAGCCCCAGCATTTT. Translating it yields CASSSQDQPQHF.

This clonotype was observed at least ten times. The chain combines TRBV9 with TRBJ2-2; D gene uncertain. This CDR3 has 14 amino acids. CDR1 SGDLS and CDR2 YYNGEE come from the germline V gene. Trimming left V 4 bases short and J 0 bases short, with 7 bases between. CDR3 sequence (DNA): TGTGCCAGCAGCCCATCACCGAACACCGGGGAGCTGTTTTTT. As protein: CASSPSPNTGELFF.

CDR3 region: CASGWAAANSPLHF. The CDR3 DNA reads TGTGCCAGTGGGTGGGCGGCGGCAAATTCACCCCTCCACTTT. J is TRBJ1-6 and V is TRBV11-2; D gene ambiguous. The ends were cut back, 9 bases at V and 7 bases at J, with 16 bases in the middle. Per the germline V gene, CDR1 is SGHAT and CDR2 is FQNNGV. The CDR3 covers 14 residues.

The chain is built from TRBV28 and TRBJ2-7, with 9 positions matching TRBD2. This CDR3 is 15 amino acids long. Germline trimming cut 6 bases from V and 5 bases from J; bases unmatched to any gene: 11. Germline CDR1 reads MDHEN; CDR2 reads SYDVKM. For the CDR3, the DNA is TGTGCCAGCAGGGGACAGCTGACTAGCGGAAACGAGCAGTACTTC. Its protein is CASRGQLTSGNEQYF. The full variable domain, its missing parts supplied by reference TRBV28 and TRBJ2-7, is DVKVTQSSRYLVKRTGEKVFLECVQDMDHENMFWYRQDPGLGLRLIYFSYDVKMKEKGDIPEGYSVSREKKERFSLILESASTNQTSMYLCASRGQLTSGNEQYFGPGTRLTVT.

This clonotype was seen a few times. The chain is built from TRBV28 and TRBJ1-2; D remains ambiguous. The length of the CDR3 is 12 residues. The germline V gene has CDR1 MDHEN and CDR2 SYDVKM. The ends were cut back, 4 bases at V and 4 bases at J, with 7 bases in the middle. CDR3 protein: CASSSNLYGYTF. The CDR3 coding sequence is TGTGCCAGCAGTTCTAATCTCTATGGCTACACCTTC.